This is a list of T cell receptor beta chains from one sample in a study of neurological immune-mediated disorders. TCRdb re-called the 5' RACE reads with MiXCR, one entry per CDR3 protein. The data contain around 100,000 distinct CDR3 sequences, roughly a tenth of them seen just once; the ten biggest clones take up more than 2.5%. The sequenced sample consisted of PBMCs. Receptors were obtained from a female donor with HTLV-1-associated myelopathy (HAM/TSP). The CDR3 runs from the conserved cysteine through the conserved F or W. The D gene is left open where the match is weak. Only some rows state a clone size, as once, few, many or a class for expanded clones.

d_call	v_call	j_call	clone_size	cdr3_nt	cdr3_aa
TRBD1	TRBV14	TRBJ2-7	many	TGTGCCAGCAGCCGACAGGGGACCTACGAGCAGTACTTC	CASSRQGTYEQYF
.	TRBV6-5	TRBJ2-2	few	TGTGCCAGCAGTTCGACACCAACCCAAATACCACACACCGGGGAGCTGTTTTTT	CASSSTPTQIPHTGELFF
.	TRBV12-3/TRBV12-4	TRBJ2-7	many	TGTGCCAGCAGCCCCGGACAGTCCTACGAGCAGTACTTC	CASSPGQSYEQYF
.	TRBV5-1	TRBJ1-4	many	TGCGCCAGCAGCTTCCCTAATGAAAAACTGTTTTTT	CASSFPNEKLFF
.	TRBV7-9	TRBJ2-3	.	TGTGCCAGCAGCTACCTTACAGGGAAAGGCGATACGCAGTATTTT	CASSYLTGKGDTQYF
.	TRBV7-9	TRBJ1-6	many	TGTGCCAGCAGCTCGACCCTGTGGGGGGCGAATAATTCACCCCTCCACTTT	CASSSTLWGANNSPLHF
.	TRBV27	TRBJ2-2	many	TGTGCCAGCAGCTCTGGACAGGGAGGGTACACCGGGGAGCTGTTTTTT	CASSSGQGGYTGELFF
TRBD1	TRBV5-8	TRBJ2-1	once	TGTGCCAGCAGCGCGGACAGGGGGCTAGGGAATACAGATAGTGAGCAGTTCTTC	CASSADRGLGNTDSEQFF
TRBD1	TRBV20-1	TRBJ1-4	many	TGCAGTGCCGGACAGGGGGCGCGTGAAAAACTGTTTTTT	CSAGQGAREKLFF
.	TRBV20-1	TRBJ1-5	many	TGCAGTGCATTAAGTCCGTGGGGCCTTTATAGCAATCAGCCCCAGCATTTT	CSALSPWGLYSNQPQHF
TRBD2	TRBV20-1	TRBJ2-3	many	TGCAGTGCTCAAGGCGGGGGGGCGATAGATACGCAGTATTTT	CSAQGGGAIDTQYF
TRBD2	TRBV7-9	TRBJ2-7	many	TGTGCCAGCAGCTTTAGCGGGGGGAGCTCCTACGAGCAGTACTTC	CASSFSGGSSYEQYF
TRBD2	TRBV12-3/TRBV12-4	TRBJ2-5	.	TGTGCCAGCAGTTTCTTAGTACCTCTCGGACTAGCGGGGGGACCCTTCGAGACCCAGTACTTC	CASSFLVPLGLAGGPFETQYF
.	TRBV9	TRBJ2-7	many	TGTGCCAGCAGCCCCTCGGGACACGAGCAGTACTTC	CASSPSGHEQYF
.	TRBV5-1	TRBJ1-5	many	TGCGCCAGCAGTCCAGGGACCATCAATCAGCCCCAGCATTTT	CASSPGTINQPQHF
.	TRBV5-6	TRBJ1-6	many	TGTGCCAGCAGCCCGGACGGCTCCGTCAAATATTCACCCCTCCACTTT	CASSPDGSVKYSPLHF
TRBD1	TRBV27	TRBJ2-2	many	TGTGCCAGCAGTTTTTCCAACCAGGGGGCCGGGGAGCTGTTTTTT	CASSFSNQGAGELFF
TRBD1	TRBV5-1	TRBJ1-4	.	TGCGCCAGCAGCTTGTCCGGGGACAGGGAACTGTTTTTT	CASSLSGDRELFF
.	TRBV3-1	TRBJ2-1	many	TGTGCCAGCAGCCGTCCGACGAGCAGCGGGTTTAAGAATGAGCAGTTCTTC	CASSRPTSSGFKNEQFF
.	TRBV20-1	TRBJ1-6	many	TGCAGTGCTAGAGAAGCACGGCCTAATTCACCCCTCCACTTT	CSAREARPNSPLHF
.	TRBV5-1	TRBJ2-3	many	TGCGCCAGCAGCTTGGACGGAATTCCCACAGATACGCAGTATTTT	CASSLDGIPTDTQYF
.	TRBV18	TRBJ2-1	.	TGTGCCAGCTCACCACCGCGGATATCCTACAATGAGCAGTTCTTC	CASSPPRISYNEQFF
.	TRBV9	TRBJ2-7	many	TGTGCCAGCAGCGTAACGTGGGCAGGGACTCAGTACGAGCAGTACTTC	CASSVTWAGTQYEQYF
.	TRBV5-1	TRBJ2-2	few	TGCGCCAGCAGCTTGTTGGAGGGGAACACCGGGGAGCTGTTTTTT	CASSLLEGNTGELFF
TRBD2	TRBV15	TRBJ2-7	many	TGTGCTACCAGCAGAGAGGGGGGGACTAGCGGGATCTACGAGCAGTACTTC	CATSREGGTSGIYEQYF
.	TRBV28	TRBJ2-5	medium-sized	TGTGCCAGCAGTTTCCACGCGCCAAGCCAAGAGACCCAGTACTTC	CASSFHAPSQETQYF
TRBD1	TRBV5-1	TRBJ1-1	many	TGCGCCAGCCGGGACAGGGGCGAGGTAGCTTTCTTT	CASRDRGEVAFF
.	TRBV6-6	TRBJ1-2	many	TGTGCCAGCAGTTACTCGACGGGGGCGAGGGGCTACACCTTC	CASSYSTGARGYTF
.	TRBV5-1	TRBJ1-4	many	TGCGCCAGCAGCCGATGGGCCATAGCAACTAATGAAAAACTGTTTTTT	CASSRWAIATNEKLFF
.	TRBV9	TRBJ2-6	many	TGTGCCAGCAGCAACCTACGGGGGGCCAACGTCCTGACTTTC	CASSNLRGANVLTF
.	TRBV18	TRBJ1-4	many	TGTGCCAGCTCACCTCAGGGTCCGAAACTGTTTTTT	CASSPQGPKLFF
.	TRBV10-3	TRBJ2-7	many	TGTGCCATCAGTAGGGGCTCGAGAACCTACGAGCAGTACTTC	CAISRGSRTYEQYF
.	TRBV4-3	TRBJ2-1	.	TGCGCCAGCAGCCAAGATGGGAATAGATACGAGCAGTTCTTC	CASSQDGNRYEQFF
.	TRBV7-9	TRBJ1-1	many	TGTGCCAGCAGCCCTCAGACGGTTTCGGGCACTGAAGCTTTCTTT	CASSPQTVSGTEAFF
TRBD2	TRBV6-2/TRBV6-3	TRBJ2-1	few	TGTGCCAGCAGGGAGTGGACTAGCAATGAGCAGTTCTTC	CASREWTSNEQFF
.	TRBV28	TRBJ2-1	.	TGTGCCAGCAGCCCTGCGAGGGGCAATGAGCAGTTCTTC	CASSPARGNEQFF
.	TRBV2	TRBJ2-7	many	TGTGCCAGCAGTGAATACCACGAGCAGTACTTC	CASSEYHEQYF
.	TRBV5-1	TRBJ2-3	many	TGCGCCAGCAGCTTGGCCGGCCCCGAGGCGCAGTATTTT	CASSLAGPEAQYF
.	TRBV27	TRBJ1-5	many	TGTGCCAGCAGTAGCAGGGCTGGTCAGCCCCAGCATTTT	CASSSRAGQPQHF
TRBD1	TRBV7-9	TRBJ1-1	many	TGTGCCAGCAGCCCGAGCCTGACAGGGCTGAACACTGAAGCTTTCTTT	CASSPSLTGLNTEAFF
.	TRBV28	TRBJ1-1	many	TGTGCCACCTTCCGAGGGGAGGCTACTGAAGCTTTCTTT	CATFRGEATEAFF
TRBD2	TRBV12-3/TRBV12-4	TRBJ2-5	many	TGTGCCAGCAGCCGGACTAGCGGGGAGAAGACCCAGTACTTC	CASSRTSGEKTQYF
.	TRBV7-3	TRBJ2-5	.	TGTGCCAGCAGCATTCTACCAGAGGACCAAGAGACCCAGTACTTC	CASSILPEDQETQYF
TRBD1	TRBV5-1	TRBJ2-3	many	TGCGCCAGCAGCTCGGGACAGGGATCAGATACGCAGTATTTT	CASSSGQGSDTQYF
TRBD1	TRBV7-2	TRBJ2-3	many	TGTGCCAGCAGCTTATTGGACAGGGGCACGCAGTATTTT	CASSLLDRGTQYF
TRBD1	TRBV18	TRBJ1-2	.	TGTGCCAGCTCACCGGGACAGGACTATGGCTACACCTTC	CASSPGQDYGYTF
TRBD1	TRBV5-1	TRBJ1-4	many	TGCGCCAGCAGACGGGACAGGCCCGGAGAAAAACTGTTTTTT	CASRRDRPGEKLFF
.	TRBV7-3	TRBJ1-1	many	TGTGCCAGCAGCGACGGTACTGAAGCTTTCTTT	CASSDGTEAFF
TRBD2	TRBV7-2	TRBJ2-1	many	TGTGCCAGCAGCCACCGGGACTACCACAATGAGCAGTTCTTC	CASSHRDYHNEQFF
.	TRBV7-2	TRBJ2-7	many	TGTGCCAGCAGCCCCGGCCCTTTACCGGGATACGAGCAGTACTTC	CASSPGPLPGYEQYF
TRBD2	TRBV15	TRBJ2-6	many	TGTGCTACCAGCAGAGATCCCCCGGGACTAGCGTTGGCTGGGGCCAACGTCCTGACTTTC	CATSRDPPGLALAGANVLTF
.	TRBV12-3/TRBV12-4	TRBJ2-3	many	TGTGCCAGCACACCGAGGAGGGCTTCGGGCACAGATACGCAGTATTTT	CASTPRRASGTDTQYF
.	TRBV20-1	TRBJ2-5	many	TGCAGTGCTAGAGATAGTGCGGGGGCCGGGGAGACCCAGTACTTC	CSARDSAGAGETQYF